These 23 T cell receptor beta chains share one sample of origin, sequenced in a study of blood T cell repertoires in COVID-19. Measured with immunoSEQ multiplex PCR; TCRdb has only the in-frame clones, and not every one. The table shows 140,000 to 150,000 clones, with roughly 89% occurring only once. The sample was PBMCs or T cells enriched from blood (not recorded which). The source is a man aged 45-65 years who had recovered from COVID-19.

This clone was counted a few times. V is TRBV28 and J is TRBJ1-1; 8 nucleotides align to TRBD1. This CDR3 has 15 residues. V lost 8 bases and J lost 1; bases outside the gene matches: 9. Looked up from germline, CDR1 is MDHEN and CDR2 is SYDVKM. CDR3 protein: CASSRTGPANTEAFF. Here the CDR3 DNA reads TGTGCCAGCTCTCGGACAGGGCCGGCGAACACTGAAGCTTTCTTT. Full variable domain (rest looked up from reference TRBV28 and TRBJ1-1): DVKVTQSSRYLVKRTGEKVFLECVQDMDHENMFWYRQDPGLGLRLIYFSYDVKMKEKGDIPEGYSVSREKKERFSLILESASTNQTSMYLCASSRTGPANTEAFFGQGTRLTVV.

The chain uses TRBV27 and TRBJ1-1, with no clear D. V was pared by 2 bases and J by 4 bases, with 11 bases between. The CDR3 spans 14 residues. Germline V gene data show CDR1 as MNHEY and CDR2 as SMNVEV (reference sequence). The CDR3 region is CASSLRVGGTEAFF. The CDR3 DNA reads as TGTGCCAGCAGTTTACGGGTGGGAGGCACTGAAGCTTTCTTT.

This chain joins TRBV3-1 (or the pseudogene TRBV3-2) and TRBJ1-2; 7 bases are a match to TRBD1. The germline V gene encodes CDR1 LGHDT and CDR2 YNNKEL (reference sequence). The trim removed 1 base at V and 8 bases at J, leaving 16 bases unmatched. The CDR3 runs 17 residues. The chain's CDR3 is CASSQVRTLGQLFGYTF. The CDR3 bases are TGTGCCAGCAGCCAAGTTCGGACCTTGGGACAGCTCTTCGGCTACACCTTC.

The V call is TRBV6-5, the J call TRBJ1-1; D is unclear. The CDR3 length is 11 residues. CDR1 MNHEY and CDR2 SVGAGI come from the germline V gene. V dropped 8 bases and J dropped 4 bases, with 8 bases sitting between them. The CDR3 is CASLRATEAFF. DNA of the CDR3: TGTGCCAGCCTTCGAGCCACTGAAGCTTTCTTT.

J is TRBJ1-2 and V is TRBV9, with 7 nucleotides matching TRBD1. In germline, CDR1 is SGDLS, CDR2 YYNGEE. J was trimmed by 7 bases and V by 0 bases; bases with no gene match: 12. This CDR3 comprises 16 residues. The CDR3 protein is CASSVEGQYLMTGYTF. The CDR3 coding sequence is TGTGCCAGCAGCGTAGAGGGACAGTACCTCATGACTGGCTACACCTTC.

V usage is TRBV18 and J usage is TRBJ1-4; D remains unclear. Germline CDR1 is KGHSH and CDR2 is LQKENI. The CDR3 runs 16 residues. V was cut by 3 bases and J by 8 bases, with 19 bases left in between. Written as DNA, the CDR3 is TGTGCCAGCTCACCTGGAGCGAGGGAAGTGGGGGAAAAACTGTTTTTT. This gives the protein CASSPGAREVGEKLFF.

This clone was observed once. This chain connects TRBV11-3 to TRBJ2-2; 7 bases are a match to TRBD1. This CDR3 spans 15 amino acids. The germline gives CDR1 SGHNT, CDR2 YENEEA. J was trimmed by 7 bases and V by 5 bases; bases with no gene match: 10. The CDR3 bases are TGTGCCAGCAGCCCAAAGGGGGCCGGGAACGGGGAGCTGTTTTTT. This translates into CASSPKGAGNGELFF.

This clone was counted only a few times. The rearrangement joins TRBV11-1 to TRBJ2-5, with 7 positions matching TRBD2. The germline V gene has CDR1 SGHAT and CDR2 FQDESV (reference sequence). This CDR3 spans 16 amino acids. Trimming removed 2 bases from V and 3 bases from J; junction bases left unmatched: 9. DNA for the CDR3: TGTGCCAGCAGCTTACCCGGGACTACTAGGGAAGAGACCCAGTACTTC. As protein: CASSLPGTTREETQYF.

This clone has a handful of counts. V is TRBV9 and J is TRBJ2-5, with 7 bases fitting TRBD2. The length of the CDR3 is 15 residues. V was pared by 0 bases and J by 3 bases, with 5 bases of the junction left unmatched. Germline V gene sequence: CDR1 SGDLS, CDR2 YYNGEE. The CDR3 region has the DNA TGTGCCAGCAGCGTAGATGGCGGGAGAGAAGAGACCCAGTACTTC. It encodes CASSVDGGREETQYF.

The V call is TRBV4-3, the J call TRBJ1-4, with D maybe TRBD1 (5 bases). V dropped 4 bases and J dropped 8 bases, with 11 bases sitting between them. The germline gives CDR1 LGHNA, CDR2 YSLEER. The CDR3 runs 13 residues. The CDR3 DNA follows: TGCGCCAGCAGCCGGGACTCTTGGGAAAAACTGTTTTTT. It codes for CASSRDSWEKLFF.

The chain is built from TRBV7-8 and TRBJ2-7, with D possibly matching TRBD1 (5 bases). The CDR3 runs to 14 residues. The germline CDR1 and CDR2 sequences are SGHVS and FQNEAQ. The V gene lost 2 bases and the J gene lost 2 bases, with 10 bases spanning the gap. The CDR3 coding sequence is TGTGCCAGCAGCTTATGGGGCGCAGCCTACGAGCAGTACTTC. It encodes CASSLWGAAYEQYF.

The CDR3 region is CASSRQGNNQPQHF. CDR3 DNA sequence: TGTGCCAGCAGTAGACAGGGGAACAATCAGCCCCAGCATTTT. This chain links TRBV11-2 with TRBJ1-5, with 8 bases matching TRBD1. Trimming at V came to 6 bases and at J to 3 bases, leaving 4 bases not matched to a gene. The V gene's germline CDR1 is SGHAT and CDR2 FQNNGV. CDR3 length equals 14 residues.

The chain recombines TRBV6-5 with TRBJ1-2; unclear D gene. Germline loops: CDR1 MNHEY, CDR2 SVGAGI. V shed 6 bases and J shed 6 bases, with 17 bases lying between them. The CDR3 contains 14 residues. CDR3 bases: TGTGCCAGCAGCCCCTCCTTGGCCAGTAATGGCTACACCTTC. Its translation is CASSPSLASNGYTF.

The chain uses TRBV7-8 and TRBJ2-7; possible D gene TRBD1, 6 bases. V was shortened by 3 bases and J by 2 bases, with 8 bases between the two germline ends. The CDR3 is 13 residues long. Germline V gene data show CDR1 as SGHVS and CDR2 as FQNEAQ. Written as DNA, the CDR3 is TGTGCCAGCAGCTTCCGACAGGCCTACGAGCAGTACTTC. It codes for CASSFRQAYEQYF.

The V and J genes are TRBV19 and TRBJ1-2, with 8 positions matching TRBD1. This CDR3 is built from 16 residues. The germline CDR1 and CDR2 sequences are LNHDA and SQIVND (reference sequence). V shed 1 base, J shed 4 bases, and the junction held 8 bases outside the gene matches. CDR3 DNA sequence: TGTGCCAGTAGTATAGTCCGGGACAGGTGGGGCTATGGCTACACCTTC. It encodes CASSIVRDRWGYGYTF. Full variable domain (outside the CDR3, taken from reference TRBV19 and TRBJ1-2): DGGITQSPKYLFRKEGQNVTLSCEQNLNHDAMYWYRQDPGQGLRLIYYSQIVNDFQKGDIAEGYSVSREKKESFPLTVTSAQKNPTAFYLCASSIVRDRWGYGYTFGSGTRLTVV.

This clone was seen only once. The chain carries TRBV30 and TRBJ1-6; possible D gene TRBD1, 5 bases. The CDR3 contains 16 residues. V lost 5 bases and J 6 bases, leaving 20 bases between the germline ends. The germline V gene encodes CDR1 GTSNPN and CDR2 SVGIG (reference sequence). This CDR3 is CAWGPGRGGGNSPLHF. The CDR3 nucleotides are TGTGCCTGGGGACCCGGGAGGGGCGGGGGTAATTCACCCCTCCACTTT.

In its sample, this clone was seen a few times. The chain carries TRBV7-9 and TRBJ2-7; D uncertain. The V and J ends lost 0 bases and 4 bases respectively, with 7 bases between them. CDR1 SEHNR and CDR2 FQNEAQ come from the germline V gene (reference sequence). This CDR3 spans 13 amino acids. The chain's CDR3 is CASSLAETYEQYV. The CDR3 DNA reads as TGTGCCAGCAGCTTAGCCGAGACTTACGAGCAGTACGTC.

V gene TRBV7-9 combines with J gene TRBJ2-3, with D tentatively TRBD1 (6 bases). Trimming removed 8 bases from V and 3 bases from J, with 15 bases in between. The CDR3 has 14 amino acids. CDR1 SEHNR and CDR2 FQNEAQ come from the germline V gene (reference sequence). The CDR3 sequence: CASAERQGTDTQYF. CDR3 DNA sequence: TGTGCCAGCGCCGAGCGGCAGGGGACAGATACGCAGTATTTT. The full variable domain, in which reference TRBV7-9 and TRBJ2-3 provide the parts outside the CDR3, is DTGVSQNPRHKITKRGQNVTFRCDPISEHNRLYWYRQTLGQGPEFLTYFQNEAQLEKSRLLSDRFSAERPKGSFSTLEIQRTEQGDSAMYLCASAERQGTDTQYFGPGTRLTVL.

The CDR3, as DNA: TGTGCCAGCAGCTGGACTAGCGGACACTACGAGCAGTACTTC. This encodes CASSWTSGHYEQYF. The chain couples TRBV7-8 to TRBJ2-7; 10 bases fit TRBD2. The CDR3 consists of 14 residues. Per the germline V gene, CDR1 is SGHVS and CDR2 is FQNEAQ. The J segment lost 3 bases and the V segment lost 4 bases, leaving 3 bases of the junction unmatched.

The CDR3 sequence is CASSLDRGNTEAFF. For the CDR3, the DNA is TGCGCCAGCAGCTTGGACAGGGGGAACACTGAAGCTTTCTTT. The chain employs TRBV4-1 and TRBJ1-1, with 9 bases matching TRBD1. The germline gives CDR1 MGHRA, CDR2 YSYEKL. The length of the CDR3 is 14 residues. V dropped 5 bases and J dropped 1; count of bases not matched to a gene: 2.

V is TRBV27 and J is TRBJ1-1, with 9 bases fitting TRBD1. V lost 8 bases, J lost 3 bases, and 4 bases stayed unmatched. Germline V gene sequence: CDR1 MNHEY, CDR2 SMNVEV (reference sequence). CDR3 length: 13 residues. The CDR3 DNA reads TGTGCCAGCGGGGGACAGGGATACACTGAAGCTTTCTTT. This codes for CASGGQGYTEAFF.

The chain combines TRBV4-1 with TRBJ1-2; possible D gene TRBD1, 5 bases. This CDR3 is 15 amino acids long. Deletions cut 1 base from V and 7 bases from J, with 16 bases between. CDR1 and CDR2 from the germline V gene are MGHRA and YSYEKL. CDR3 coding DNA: TGCGCCAGCAGCCAAGCGCCAGGGAATACTGTTGGCTACACCTTC. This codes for CASSQAPGNTVGYTF.

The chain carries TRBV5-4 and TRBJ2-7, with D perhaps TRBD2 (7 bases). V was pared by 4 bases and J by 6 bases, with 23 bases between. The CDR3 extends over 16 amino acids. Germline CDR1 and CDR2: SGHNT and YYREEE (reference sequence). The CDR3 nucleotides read TGTGCCAGCAGCCGGTGGCGAGGGGGAGGGGCGAGCGAGCAGTACTTC. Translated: CASSRWRGGGASEQYF.